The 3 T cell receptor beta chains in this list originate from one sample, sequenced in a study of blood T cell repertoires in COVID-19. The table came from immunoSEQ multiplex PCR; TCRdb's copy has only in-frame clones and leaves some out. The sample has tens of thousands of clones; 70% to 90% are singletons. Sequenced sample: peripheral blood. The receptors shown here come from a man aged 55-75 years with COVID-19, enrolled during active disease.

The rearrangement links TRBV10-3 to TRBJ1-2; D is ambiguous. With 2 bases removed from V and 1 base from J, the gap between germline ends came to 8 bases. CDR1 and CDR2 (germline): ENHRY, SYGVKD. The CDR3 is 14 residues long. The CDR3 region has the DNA TGTGCCATCAGTGAGATTCGGGTTAACTATGGCTACACCTTC. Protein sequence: CAISEIRVNYGYTF.

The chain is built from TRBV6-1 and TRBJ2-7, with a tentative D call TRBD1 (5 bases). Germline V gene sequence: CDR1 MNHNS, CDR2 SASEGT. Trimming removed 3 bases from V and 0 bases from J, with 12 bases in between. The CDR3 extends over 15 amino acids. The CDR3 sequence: CASSETVRGSYEQYF. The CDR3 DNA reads TGTGCCAGCAGTGAGACAGTTAGGGGCTCCTACGAGCAGTACTTC.

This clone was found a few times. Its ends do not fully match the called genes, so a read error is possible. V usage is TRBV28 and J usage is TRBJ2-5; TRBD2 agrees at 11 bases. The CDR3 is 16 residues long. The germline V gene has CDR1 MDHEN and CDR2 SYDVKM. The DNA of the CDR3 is TGTGCCAGCACTTTAGCGGGAGGGGTAGGTCACGAGACCCAGTACTTC. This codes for CASTLAGGVGHETQYF.